These 5 T cell receptor beta chains were sequenced from one sample in a study of OX40 agonist ivuxolimab in advanced cancers. Generated by immunoSEQ multiplex PCR, the TCRdb table keeps only in-frame clones and is missing some. The data hold 60,000 or so clones, with around 85% observed a single time. The material sequenced was CD4+ or CD8+ T cells sorted from blood, taken in a trial of the OX40 agonist ivuxolimab. The receptors derive from an adult with an advanced solid tumor such as melanoma, head and neck, liver or kidney cancer.

The chain combines TRBV9 with TRBJ2-7; D may match TRBD1 or TRBD2 (5 bases each). CDR1 and CDR2 (germline): SGDLS, YYNGEE. V gave up 4 bases and J gave up 4 bases, with 12 bases separating them. The CDR3 runs to 13 residues. As DNA, the CDR3 is TGTGCCAGCAGCATTAGCGACAGTTACGAGCAGTACTTC. Translation: CASSISDSYEQYF.

This clone is labeled as medium-sized. This chain joins TRBV9 and TRBJ2-5; 7 bases are shared with TRBD2. The length of the CDR3 is 15 residues. The trim removed 4 bases at V and 0 bases at J, leaving 6 bases unmatched. CDR1 is SGDLS, CDR2 YYNGEE, per germline. The DNA of the CDR3 is TGTGCCAGCAGCAGGACCGGGACTAACCAAGAGACCCAGTACTTC. Translated: CASSRTGTNQETQYF.

CDR3 coding DNA: TGTGCCAGTTCCCCTTTTAGCAATCAGCCCCAGCATTTT. It translates to CASSPFSNQPQHF. This chain connects TRBV19 to TRBJ1-5; no clear D. Trimming stripped 8 bases from V and 0 bases from J, with 8 bases between. The CDR3 has 13 amino acids. CDR1 is LNHDA and CDR2 is SQIVND in the germline V gene (reference sequence).

The V gene is TRBV11-3, the J gene TRBJ2-4, with 7 bases lining up with TRBD2. The CDR3 spans 12 residues. Germline loops: CDR1 SGHNT, CDR2 YENEEA. Trimming at V came to 1 base and at J to 9 bases, leaving 0 bases not matched to a gene. In nucleotides, the CDR3 is TGTGCCAGCAGCTTAGGCGGGAGCATTCAGTACTTC. Its translation: CASSLGGSIQYF. Based on the CDR3 plus reference TRBV11-3 and TRBJ2-4, the full variable domain is EAGVVQSPRYKIIEKKQPVAFWCNPISGHNTLYWYLQNLGQGPELLIRYENEEAVDDSQLPKDRFSAERLKGVDSTLKIQPAELGDSAVYLCASSLGGSIQYFGAGTRLSVL.

V usage is TRBV19 and J usage is TRBJ1-2; D remains ambiguous. Trimming took off 3 bases at V and 4 bases at J, with 9 bases between the two ends. Germline-derived CDR1 and CDR2 are LNHDA and SQIVND (reference sequence). The CDR3 is 13 residues long. The CDR3 region is CASSMETAYGYTF. The CDR3 DNA is TGTGCCAGTAGTATGGAGACGGCCTATGGCTACACCTTC.